This TCR beta chain was observed in a study of T cells in Graves' hyperthyroidism and ophthalmopathy. The CDR3 is made up of 13 amino acids. Germline assignment: CDR1 SQVTM and CDR2 ANQGSEA. With V trimmed by 3 bases and J by 5 bases, 6 bases remained unmatched. The study's findings and limits: Among thyroid clonotypes expanded above 0.001, most also appeared in blood. Ophthalmopathy, which appeared later, was predicted by the model a median about 6 months before onset.

What was amplified from RNA transcripts were TCR beta CDR3 regions. Initially, a first-round RT-PCR of the TCR CDR3 employed the HTBI primer set. TCRdb ran MiXCR on the multiplex PCR reads and lists one entry per CDR3 protein. The sample carries hundreds of thousands of distinct CDR3 sequences, just over 45% recorded once. In regard to this clonotype: The antigen remains unidentified.

This chain connects TRBV29-1 to TRBJ1-2; TRBD1 agrees at 7 bases. What was sequenced was peripheral blood or thyroid tissue (not recorded which). This clonotype was sampled from a woman between 18 and 29 years old with Graves' hyperthyroidism. DNA for the CDR3: TGCAGCGTTGACCAAGCAGGGGGTTATGGCTACACCTTC. Translating it yields CSVDQAGGYGYTF.